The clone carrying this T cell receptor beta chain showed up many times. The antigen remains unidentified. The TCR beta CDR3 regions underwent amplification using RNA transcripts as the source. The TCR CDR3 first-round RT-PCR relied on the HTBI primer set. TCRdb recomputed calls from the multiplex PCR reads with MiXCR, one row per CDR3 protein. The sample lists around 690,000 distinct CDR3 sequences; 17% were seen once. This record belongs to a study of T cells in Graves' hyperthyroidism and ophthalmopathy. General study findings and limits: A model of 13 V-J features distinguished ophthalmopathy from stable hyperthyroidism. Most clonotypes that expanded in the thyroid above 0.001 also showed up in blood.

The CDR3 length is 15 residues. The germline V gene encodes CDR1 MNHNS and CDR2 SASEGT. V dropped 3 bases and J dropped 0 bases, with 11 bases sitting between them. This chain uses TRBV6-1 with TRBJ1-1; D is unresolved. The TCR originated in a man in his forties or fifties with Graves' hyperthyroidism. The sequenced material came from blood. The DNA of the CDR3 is TGTGCCAGCAGTGATCAGCTCGGGGTGAACACTGAAGCTTTCTTT. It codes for CASSDQLGVNTEAFF.